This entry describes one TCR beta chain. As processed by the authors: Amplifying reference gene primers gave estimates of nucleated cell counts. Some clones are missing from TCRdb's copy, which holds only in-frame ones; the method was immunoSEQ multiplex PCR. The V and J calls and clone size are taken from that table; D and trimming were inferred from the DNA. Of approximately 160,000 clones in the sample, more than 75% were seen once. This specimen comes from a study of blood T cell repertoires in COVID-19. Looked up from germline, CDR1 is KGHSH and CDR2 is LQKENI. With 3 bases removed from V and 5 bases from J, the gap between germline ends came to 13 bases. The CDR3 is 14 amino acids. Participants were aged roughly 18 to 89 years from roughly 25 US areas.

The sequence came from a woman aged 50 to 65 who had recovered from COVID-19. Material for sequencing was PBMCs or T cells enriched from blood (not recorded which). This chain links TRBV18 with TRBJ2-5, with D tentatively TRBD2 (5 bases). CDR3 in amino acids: CASSPVAGVETQYF. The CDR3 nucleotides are TGTGCCAGCTCACCGGTGGCCGGGGTTGAGACCCAGTACTTC.